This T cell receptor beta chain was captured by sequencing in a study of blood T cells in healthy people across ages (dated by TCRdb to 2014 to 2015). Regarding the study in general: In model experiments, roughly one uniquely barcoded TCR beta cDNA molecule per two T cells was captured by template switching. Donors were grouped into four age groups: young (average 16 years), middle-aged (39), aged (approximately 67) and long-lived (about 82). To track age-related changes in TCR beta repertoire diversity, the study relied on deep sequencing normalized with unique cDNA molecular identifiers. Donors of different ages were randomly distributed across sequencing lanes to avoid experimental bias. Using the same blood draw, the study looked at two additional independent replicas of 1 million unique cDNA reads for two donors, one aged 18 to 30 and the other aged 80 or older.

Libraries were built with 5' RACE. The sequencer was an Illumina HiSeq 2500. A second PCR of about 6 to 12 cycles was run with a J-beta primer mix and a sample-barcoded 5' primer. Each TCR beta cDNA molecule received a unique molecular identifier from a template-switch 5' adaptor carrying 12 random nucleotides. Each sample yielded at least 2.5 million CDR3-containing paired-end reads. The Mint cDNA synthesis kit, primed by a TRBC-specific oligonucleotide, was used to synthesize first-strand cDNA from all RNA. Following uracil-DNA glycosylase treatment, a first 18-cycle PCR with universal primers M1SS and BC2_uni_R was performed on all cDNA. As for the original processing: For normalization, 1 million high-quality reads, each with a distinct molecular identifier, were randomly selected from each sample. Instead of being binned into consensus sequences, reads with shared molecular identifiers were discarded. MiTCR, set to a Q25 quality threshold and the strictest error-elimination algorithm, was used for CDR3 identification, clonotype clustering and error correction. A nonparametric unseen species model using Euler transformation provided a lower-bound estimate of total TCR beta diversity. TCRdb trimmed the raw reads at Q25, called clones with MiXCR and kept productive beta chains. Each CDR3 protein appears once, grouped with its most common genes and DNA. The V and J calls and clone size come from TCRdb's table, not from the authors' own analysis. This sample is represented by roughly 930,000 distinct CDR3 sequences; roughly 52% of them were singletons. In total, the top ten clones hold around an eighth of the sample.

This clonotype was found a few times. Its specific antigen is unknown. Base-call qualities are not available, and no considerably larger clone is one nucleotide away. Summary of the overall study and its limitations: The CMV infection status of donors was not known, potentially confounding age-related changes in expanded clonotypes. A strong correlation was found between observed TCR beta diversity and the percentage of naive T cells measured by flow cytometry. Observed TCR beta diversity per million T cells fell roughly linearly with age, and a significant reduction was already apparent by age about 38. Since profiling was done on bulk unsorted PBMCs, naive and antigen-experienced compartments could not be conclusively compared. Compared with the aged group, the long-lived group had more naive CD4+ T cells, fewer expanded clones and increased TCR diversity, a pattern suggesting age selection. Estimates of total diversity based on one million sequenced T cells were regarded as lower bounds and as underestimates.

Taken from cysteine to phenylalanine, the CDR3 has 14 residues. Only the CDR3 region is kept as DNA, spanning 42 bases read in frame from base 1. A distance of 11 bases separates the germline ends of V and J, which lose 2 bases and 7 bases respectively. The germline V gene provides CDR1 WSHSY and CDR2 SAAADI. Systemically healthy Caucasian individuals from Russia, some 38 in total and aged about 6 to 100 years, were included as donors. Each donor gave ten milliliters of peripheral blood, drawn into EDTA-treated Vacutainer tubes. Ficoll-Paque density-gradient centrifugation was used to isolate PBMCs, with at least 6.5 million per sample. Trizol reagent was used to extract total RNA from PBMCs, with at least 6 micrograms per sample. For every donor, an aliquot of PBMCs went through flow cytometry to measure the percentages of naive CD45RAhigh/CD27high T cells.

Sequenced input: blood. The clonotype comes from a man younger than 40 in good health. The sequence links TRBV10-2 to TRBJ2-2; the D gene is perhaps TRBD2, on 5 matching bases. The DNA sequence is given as TGCGCCAGCAGTGAGGGACTCCTCAACGGGGAGCTGTTTTTT. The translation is CASSEGLLNGELFF.